The 17 T cell receptor beta chains below come from one sample, sequenced in a study of T cell responses to AZD1222 COVID-19 vaccine. Sequencing was performed with immunoSEQ multiplex PCR; in TCRdb, only in-frame clones are kept and a portion is missing. The sample consists of some 130,000 clones, approximately 83% of them appearing once. Here the sequenced sample was peripheral blood, taken on day 0 of AZD1222 vaccination. Every receptor here comes from an adult in good health.

The J gene is TRBJ1-2, the V gene TRBV10-3; 8 nucleotides match TRBD1. There are 14 residues in the CDR3. The germline CDR1 and CDR2 sequences are ENHRY and SYGVKD. Trimming at V came to 2 bases and at J to 5 bases, leaving 4 bases not matched to a gene. CDR3 sequence: CAISEGQGAYGYTF. The CDR3, as DNA: TGTGCCATCAGTGAGGGGCAGGGGGCATATGGCTACACCTTC.

For the CDR3, the DNA is TGTGCCAGCAGCTCCCAACGGGGGGGTATTACTAGCACAGATACGCAGTATTTT. This encodes CASSSQRGGITSTDTQYF. The gene calls are TRBV9 and TRBJ2-3; the match to TRBD2 covers 8 bases. V was pared by 4 bases and J by 0 bases, with 13 bases of the junction left unmatched. This CDR3 contains 18 residues. Germline-derived CDR1 and CDR2 are SGDLS and YYNGEE.

The chain has TRBV11-3 and TRBJ2-1; 10 nucleotides match TRBD2. The CDR3 is made up of 13 amino acids. V lost 8 bases and J lost 5; bases outside the gene matches: 3. Germline values: CDR1 SGHNT, CDR2 YENEEA. The CDR3 DNA follows: TGTGCCAGCGGACTAGCGGCGGACAATGAGCAGTTCTTC. Its protein is CASGLAADNEQFF.

The rearrangement uses TRBV7-8 and TRBJ1-2; unclear D gene. Looked up from germline, CDR1 is SGHVS and CDR2 is FQNEAQ. V was pared by 4 bases and J by 7 bases, with 16 bases between. The CDR3 spans 14 residues. As DNA, the CDR3 is TGTGCCAGCAGCTCATCGGCAGACTATGGTGGCTACACCTTC. Residues: CASSSSADYGGYTF.

The chain links TRBV18 to TRBJ2-7, with D possibly matching TRBD1 (5 bases). The CDR3 length is 14 residues. V gave up 3 bases and J gave up 0 bases, with 9 bases separating them. The germline gives CDR1 KGHSH, CDR2 LQKENI. This CDR3 is CASSPDTGSYEQYF. Here the CDR3 DNA reads TGTGCCAGCTCACCTGATACAGGCTCCTACGAGCAGTACTTC. Based on the CDR3 plus reference TRBV18 and TRBJ2-7, the full variable domain is NAGVMQNPRHLVRRRGQEARLRCSPMKGHSHVYWYRQLPEEGLKFMVYLQKENIIDESGMPKERFSAEFPKEGPSILRIQQVVRGDSAAYFCASSPDTGSYEQYFGPGTRLTVT.

This chain uses TRBV12-5 with TRBJ2-7; the D is unclear. Germline V gene lookup returns CDR1 LGHNT and CDR2 FRNRAP. V dropped 1 base and J dropped 12 bases, with 13 bases sitting between them. The CDR3 is 12 residues long. The CDR3 bases are TGTGCTAGTGGTTTGGAGACTCTCGGGTTGTACTTC. This gives the protein CASGLETLGLYF.

The V and J genes are TRBV10-2 and TRBJ2-7; 10 nucleotides match TRBD1. This CDR3 has 18 residues. J gave up 7 bases and V 6 bases, and 21 bases lay outside the gene matches. Germline loops: CDR1 WSHSY, CDR2 SAAADI. This CDR3 is CASRAPGLGQGGRGEQYF. CDR3 nucleotides: TGCGCCAGCAGGGCCCCGGGACTAGGACAGGGGGGCAGGGGAGAGCAGTACTTC.

This clone was seen only once. For the CDR3, the DNA is TGTGCCAGCAGGGCCCGCGCCAGCACAGATACGCAGTATTTT. It translates to CASRARASTDTQYF. V usage is TRBV2 and J usage is TRBJ2-3; D gene ambiguous. The germline V and J ends were trimmed by 6 bases and 0 bases, with 10 bases remaining between them. The CDR3 length is 14 residues. Germline values: CDR1 SNHLY, CDR2 FYNNEI.

This chain connects TRBV19 to TRBJ2-5; D not resolved. Trimming took 4 bases from V and 7 from J, leaving 10 bases between them. CDR1 and CDR2 (germline): LNHDA, SQIVND (reference sequence). This CDR3 contains 12 residues. Here the CDR3 DNA reads TGTGCCAGTAGTAGTAGGAGTGGGACCCAGTACTTC. It specifies CASSSRSGTQYF.

The rearrangement links TRBV7-2 to TRBJ1-2; 7 bases map to TRBD1. From germline, CDR1 is SGHTA and CDR2 FQGNSA. V shed 5 bases, J shed 4 bases, and the junction held 10 bases outside the gene matches. The CDR3 extends over 15 amino acids. The CDR3 DNA reads TGTGCCAGCAGCCCAGGCGGAGGGGGCTTCTATGGCTACACCTTC. Residues: CASSPGGGGFYGYTF.

The chain recombines TRBV19 with TRBJ2-5; TRBD1 matches at 9 bases. The junction had 6 bases not matched to a gene; V was cut back by 5 bases and J by 2 bases. Per the germline V gene, CDR1 is LNHDA and CDR2 is SQIVND (reference sequence). This CDR3 contains 15 residues. CDR3 in amino acids: CASSPGTGRQETQYF. The CDR3 region has the DNA TGTGCCAGTAGTCCGGGGACAGGGCGACAAGAGACCCAGTACTTC.

This CDR3 reads CAWSGAGGFTGELFF. The CDR3 coding sequence is TGTGCCTGGAGTGGAGCGGGAGGGTTCACCGGGGAGCTGTTTTTT. The J gene is TRBJ2-2, the V gene TRBV30; 10 bases match TRBD2. Germline V gene sequence: CDR1 GTSNPN, CDR2 SVGIG (reference sequence). The CDR3 sequence is 15 residues long. Trimming removed 1 base from V and 4 bases from J; junction bases left unmatched: 3. Variable domain in full (rest from reference TRBV30 and TRBJ2-2): SQTIHQWPATLVQPVGSPLSLECTVEGTSNPNLYWYRQAAGRGLQLLFYSVGIGQISSEVPQNLSASRPQDRQFILSSKKLLLSDSGFYLCAWSGAGGFTGELFFGEGSRLTVL.

The chain combines TRBV5-7 with TRBJ1-5; unclear D gene. TRBV5-7 is identified as an open reading frame with a role that is uncertain. The CDR3 contains 19 residues. Trimming removed 4 bases at V and 0 bases at J, with 23 bases between. The CDR3 spells CASSDDQVSTRYSNQPQHF. The CDR3 DNA sequence: TGTGCCAGCAGCGACGATCAGGTAAGCACTCGTTATAGCAATCAGCCCCAGCATTTT.

V and J are TRBV14 and TRBJ2-7; the match to TRBD2 covers 8 bases. This CDR3 contains 16 residues. The trim removed 1 base at V and 4 bases at J, leaving 9 bases unmatched. CDR1 and CDR2 (germline): SGHDN, FVKESK. The chain's CDR3 is CASSQAGGSGMYEQYF. The CDR3 DNA follows: TGTGCCAGCAGCCAAGCTGGGGGTAGCGGGATGTACGAGCAGTACTTC.

This clone appeared once. This chain uses TRBV19 with TRBJ2-4; TRBD2 matches 7 bases. Germline lookup yields CDR1 LNHDA and CDR2 SQIVND (reference sequence). The CDR3 contains 18 residues. J was trimmed by 3 bases and V by 1 base; bases with no gene match: 12. The CDR3 is CASSIGEAGTLIKNIQYF. As DNA, the CDR3 is TGTGCCAGTAGTATAGGGGAAGCGGGAACCTTGATCAAAAACATTCAGTACTTC.

This clone was observed many times. This chain connects TRBV6-5 to TRBJ1-5; no definite D call. The germline gives CDR1 MNHEY, CDR2 SVGAGI. Trimming took 7 bases from V and 2 from J, leaving 6 bases between them. There are 12 residues in the CDR3. The CDR3 loop reads CASNQGNQPQHF. CDR3 DNA: TGTGCCAGCAACCAGGGCAATCAGCCCCAGCATTTT.

The V gene is TRBV4-2, the J gene TRBJ2-5; D unclear. Germline CDR1 is LGHNA and CDR2 is YNFKEQ. Between the trimmed V and J ends, which lost 3 bases and 4 bases, there was a span of 18 bases. CDR3 length: 16 amino acids. This CDR3 reads CASSQGLGSRVETQYF. DNA for the CDR3: TGTGCCAGCAGCCAGGGCTTGGGTAGCCGGGTAGAGACCCAGTACTTC.